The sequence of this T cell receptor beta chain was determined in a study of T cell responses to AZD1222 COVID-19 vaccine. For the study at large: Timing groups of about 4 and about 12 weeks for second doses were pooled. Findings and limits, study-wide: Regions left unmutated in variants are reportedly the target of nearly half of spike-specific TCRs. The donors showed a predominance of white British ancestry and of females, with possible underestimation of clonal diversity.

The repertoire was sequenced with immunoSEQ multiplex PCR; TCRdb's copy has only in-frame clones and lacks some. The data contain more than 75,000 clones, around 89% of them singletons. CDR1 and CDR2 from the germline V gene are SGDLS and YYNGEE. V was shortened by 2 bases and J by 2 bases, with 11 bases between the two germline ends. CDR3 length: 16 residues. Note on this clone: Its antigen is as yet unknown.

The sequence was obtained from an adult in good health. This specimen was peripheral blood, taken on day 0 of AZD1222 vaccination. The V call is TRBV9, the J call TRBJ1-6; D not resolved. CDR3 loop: CASSVFDLAYNSPLHF. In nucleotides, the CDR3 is TGTGCCAGCAGCGTTTTCGACCTCGCCTATAATTCACCCCTCCACTTT.